The sequence of this TCR beta chain was determined in a study of blood T cell repertoires in COVID-19. Across the whole study: COVID-19 samples from acute and convalescent phases originated in the United States, Italy and Spain. In each case, the material was cDNA or gDNA derived from T cells, B-cell-depleted T cells, or PBMCs.

This CDR3 is 14 amino acids long. V gave up 6 bases and J gave up 1 base; unmatched junction bases: 4. The germline V gene encodes CDR1 PRHDT and CDR2 FYEKMQ (reference sequence). Per the original methods: Quantification of nucleated cells was approximated via reference gene primer amplification. The repertoire was sequenced with immunoSEQ multiplex PCR; TCRdb's copy has only in-frame clones and lacks some. From that table come the V and J calls and clone size; the DNA was used to work out D and trimming. Here the sample spans some 83,000 clones, around 80% being singletons. The sample was peripheral blood. The chain carries TRBV13 and TRBJ2-3, with 7 positions matching TRBD2. This TCR derives from a man aged 60-69 years with active or convalescent COVID-19. The CDR3 reads CASSPGLGTDTQYF. Here the CDR3 DNA reads TGTGCCAGCAGTCCCGGACTAGGCACAGATACGCAGTATTTT.